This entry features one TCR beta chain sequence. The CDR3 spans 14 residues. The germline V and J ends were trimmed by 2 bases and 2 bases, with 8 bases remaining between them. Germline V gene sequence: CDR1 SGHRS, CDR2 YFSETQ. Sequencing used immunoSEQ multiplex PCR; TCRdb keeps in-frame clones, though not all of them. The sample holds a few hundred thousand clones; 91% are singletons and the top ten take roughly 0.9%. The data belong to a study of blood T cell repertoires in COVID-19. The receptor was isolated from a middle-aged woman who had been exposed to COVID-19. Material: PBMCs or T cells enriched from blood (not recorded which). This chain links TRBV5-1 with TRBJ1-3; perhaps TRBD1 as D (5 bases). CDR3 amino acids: CASSFDSAGNTIYF. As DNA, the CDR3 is TGCGCCAGCAGCTTTGACAGTGCTGGAAACACCATATATTTT.